A selection of T cell receptor beta chains follows, all from one sample in a study of cytomegalovirus exposure and HLA in healthy donors. Measured with immunoSEQ multiplex PCR; TCRdb has only the in-frame clones, and not every one. The sample has roughly 200,000 clones, roughly three quarters seen once. Material for sequencing was PBMCs. Receptor source: a male donor in good health and CMV-seronegative. Both conserved end residues are part of each CDR3. The D gene is left open where the match is weak. Some rows mark clone size as missing; the rest say once, few, many or name a class of expanded clone.

CDR3 DNA	CDR3 protein	J gene	V gene	D gene	clone size
TGTGCCAGCAGTTTAGGAGAGGATCTGAACTATGGCTACACCTTC	CASSLGEDLNYGYTF	TRBJ1-2	TRBV28	.	.
TGTGCCAGCAGTGCCGGGACAGGGGGCGTTGAGGCCCAGTACTTC	CASSAGTGGVEAQYF	TRBJ2-5	TRBV11-3	TRBD1	.
TGTGCCAGCAGCTTAGCTGGGGCGGGGATTGGGCAGCCCCAGCATTTT	CASSLAGAGIGQPQHF	TRBJ1-5	TRBV7-9	.	.
TGTGCCAGCAGTCCCCGGACAGGGGGTAAGAATGAGCAGTTCTTC	CASSPRTGGKNEQFF	TRBJ2-1	TRBV6-5	TRBD1	.
TGTGCCAGCAGCCCAGGGCGTCAGGGGTTGAGAGGAAACACCATATATTTT	CASSPGRQGLRGNTIYF	TRBJ1-3	TRBV5-6	.	.
TGTGCCAGCAGCCCGAGACGGACAGAGCAAGAGACCCAGTACTTC	CASSPRRTEQETQYF	TRBJ2-5	TRBV7-2	.	.
TGTGCCAGCACGAAACTGACTTACAATGAGCAGTTCTTC	CASTKLTYNEQFF	TRBJ2-1	TRBV28	.	.
TGTGCCAGCAGAAACCAGAGGGATCACAATCAGCCCCAGCATTTT	CASRNQRDHNQPQHF	TRBJ1-5	TRBV28	.	once
TGCGCCAGCAGCCAGAGGGACGGAGGGACCCTCCACTTT	CASSQRDGGTLHF	TRBJ1-6	TRBV4-1	.	.
TGTGCCAGCAGTGTAGCCGGGACAGGGGGCGGGTCACCCCTCCACTTT	CASSVAGTGGGSPLHF	TRBJ1-6	TRBV6-1	TRBD1	.
TGTGCCAGCAGTTCCCTCGGGACAGGTAGCAATCAGCCCCAGCATTTT	CASSSLGTGSNQPQHF	TRBJ1-5	TRBV2	TRBD1	.
TGCGCCAGCAGCTTCCGGGTGAGCAGCGGGGGGTATCTCTACAATGAGCAGTTCTTC	CASSFRVSSGGYLYNEQFF	TRBJ2-1	TRBV5-1	TRBD2	.
TGCGCCAGCAGCCGCTCTAACGAGCAGTACTTC	CASSRSNEQYF	TRBJ2-7	TRBV5-1	.	.
TGTGCCAGCAGCTCCGGACAGGGGGTCTACAATGAGCAGTTCTTC	CASSSGQGVYNEQFF	TRBJ2-1	TRBV5-4	TRBD1	few
TGTGCCAGCAGCTTGGATATAGGACAGGGACCATCACCCCTCCACTTT	CASSLDIGQGPSPLHF	TRBJ1-6	TRBV5-4	TRBD1	.
TGTGCCAGCAGCTTAACGGGACAGCTGTCTTTCTATGGTGGCTACACCTTC	CASSLTGQLSFYGGYTF	TRBJ1-2	TRBV5-6	TRBD1	.
TGTGCCAGAAGCTTGGTCCCCAGGGGGCGATTATACTATGGCTACACCTTC	CARSLVPRGRLYYGYTF	TRBJ1-2	TRBV5-3	TRBD1	.
TGTGCCAGCAGCTCCGGAAACGGGGGGGGTAGAGAGACCCAGTACTTC	CASSSGNGGGRETQYF	TRBJ2-5	TRBV7-9	TRBD2	once
TGTGCCAGCAGCGTAGCCCCCGGGCCGGCGGGTACTGAAGCTTTCTTT	CASSVAPGPAGTEAFF	TRBJ1-1	TRBV9	.	.
TGTGCCTGGAGTTATTCGCAGAGCACAGATACGCAGTATTTT	CAWSYSQSTDTQYF	TRBJ2-3	TRBV30	.	.
TGTGCCTGGAGTCAGGGAGGGTCTAGCAATCAGCCCCAGCATTTT	CAWSQGGSSNQPQHF	TRBJ1-5	TRBV30	.	.
TGTGCCAGCAGTTTAGGTCTAGCCCAGTTCTTC	CASSLGLAQFF	TRBJ2-1	TRBV27	.	.
TGTGCCAGCAGCTTCGGCGGGGGGCCCGACAATGAGCAGTTCTTC	CASSFGGGPDNEQFF	TRBJ2-1	TRBV5-4	TRBD2	.
TGTGCCTGGACCCCTCCTGCGGGAAGCACAGATACGCAGTATTTT	CAWTPPAGSTDTQYF	TRBJ2-3	TRBV30	.	.
TGCGCCAGCAGCCAAGATAGACAGGTCGTTACTAGCTACACCTTC	CASSQDRQVVTSYTF	TRBJ1-2	TRBV4-3	.	.
TGCGCCAGCAGCCGCGGACAGAACTATGGCTACACCTTC	CASSRGQNYGYTF	TRBJ1-2	TRBV4-1	.	.
TGTGCCAGCAGCACCTCGCTAGCGGGGTTTGGTAATGAGCAGTTCTTC	CASSTSLAGFGNEQFF	TRBJ2-1	TRBV7-3	TRBD2	.
TGTGCCTGGAGCCGTTTGGGACAGGGGGCTAACGAGCAGTACTTC	CAWSRLGQGANEQYF	TRBJ2-7	TRBV30	TRBD1	.
TGTGCCTCTTTAACCCCCGCGTACGAGCAGTACTTC	CASLTPAYEQYF	TRBJ2-7	TRBV10-3	.	once
TGCGCCAGCAGCATCGGGACACTAAGTGGTGAGCAGTTCTTC	CASSIGTLSGEQFF	TRBJ2-1	TRBV5-1	.	few